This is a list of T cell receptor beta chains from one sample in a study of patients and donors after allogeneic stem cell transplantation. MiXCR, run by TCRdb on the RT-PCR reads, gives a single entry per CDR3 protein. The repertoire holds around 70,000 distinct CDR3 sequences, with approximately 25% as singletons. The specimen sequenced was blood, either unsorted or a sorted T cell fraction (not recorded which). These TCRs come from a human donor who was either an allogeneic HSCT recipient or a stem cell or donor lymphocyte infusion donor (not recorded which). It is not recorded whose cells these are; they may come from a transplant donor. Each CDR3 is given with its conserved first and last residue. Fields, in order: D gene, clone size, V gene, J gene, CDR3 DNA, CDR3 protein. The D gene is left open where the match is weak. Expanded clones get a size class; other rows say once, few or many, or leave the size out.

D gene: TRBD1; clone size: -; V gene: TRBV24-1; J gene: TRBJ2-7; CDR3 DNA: TGTGCCACCAGTGATTCGGGACAGGGAAACCACGAGCAGTACTTC; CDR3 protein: CATSDSGQGNHEQYF
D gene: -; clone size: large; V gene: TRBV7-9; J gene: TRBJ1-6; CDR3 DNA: TGTGCCAGCAGCTTAAACCCGGATTCACCCCTCCACTTT; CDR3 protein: CASSLNPDSPLHF
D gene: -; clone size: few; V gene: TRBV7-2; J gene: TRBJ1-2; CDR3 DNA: TGTGCCAGCAGCAGCAGTGGGGCAGGCTACACCTTC; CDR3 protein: CASSSSGAGYTF
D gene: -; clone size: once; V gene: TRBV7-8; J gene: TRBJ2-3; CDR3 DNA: TGTGCCAGCAGCTTAGAGGGTGGTACGCAGTATTTT; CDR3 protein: CASSLEGGTQYF
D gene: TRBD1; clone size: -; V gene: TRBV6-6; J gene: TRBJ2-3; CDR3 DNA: TGTGCCAGCAGTTTAAGTGGGGACAGTTCCACTAGCACAGATACGCAGTATTTT; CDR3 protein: CASSLSGDSSTSTDTQYF
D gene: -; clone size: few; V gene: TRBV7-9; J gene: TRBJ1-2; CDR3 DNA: TGTGCCAGCAGCTTAGTTGGCGGCTATGGCTACACCTTC; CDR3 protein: CASSLVGGYGYTF
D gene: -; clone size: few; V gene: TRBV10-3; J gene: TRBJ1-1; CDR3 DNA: TGTGCCATCAGAACCGACTTTTGGGACACTGAAGCTTTCTTT; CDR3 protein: CAIRTDFWDTEAFF
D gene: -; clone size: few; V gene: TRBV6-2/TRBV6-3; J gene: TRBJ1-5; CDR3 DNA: TGTGCCAGCAGAATACGGGCCGCCGAGCTGCCCCAGCATTTT; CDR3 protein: CASRIRAAELPQHF
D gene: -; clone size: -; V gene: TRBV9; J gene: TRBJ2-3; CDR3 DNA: TGTGCCAGCAGCGTATCGGAACTCAATACGCAGTATTTT; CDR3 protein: CASSVSELNTQYF
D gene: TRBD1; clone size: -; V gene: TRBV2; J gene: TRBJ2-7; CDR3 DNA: TGTGCCAGCCGAGACAGGGTGTCCTCCTACGAGCAGTACTTC; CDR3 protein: CASRDRVSSYEQYF